Listed below are T cell receptor beta chains from one sample, sequenced in a study of OX40 agonist ivuxolimab in advanced cancers. Repertoires were generated with immunoSEQ multiplex PCR, while TCRdb's copy carries only in-frame clones and drops some. The data contain about 77,000 clones, 85% of them seen just once; the ten biggest clones take up roughly 2.2%. The input for sequencing was CD4+ or CD8+ T cells sorted from blood, taken in a trial of the OX40 agonist ivuxolimab. These receptors all come from an adult with an advanced solid tumor such as melanoma, head and neck, liver or kidney cancer. Each CDR3 is given with its conserved first and last residue. Fields, in order: V gene, D gene, CDR3 protein. D genes are given only for firm matches.

>TRBV28|NA
CASSLIQAVEGYTF
>TRBV5-4|NA
CASSLASTDTQYF
>TRBV7-2|TRBD1
CASSLVGTGMNTEAFF
>TRBV19|NA
CASSTRSIETKNIQYF
>TRBV5-1|NA
CASSLGGGGEQYF
>TRBV30|TRBD2
CAWSGGAGAYNEQFF
>TRBV19|TRBD1
CASSIPDRSSYEQYF
>TRBV28|NA
CASTIRSRFNTGELFF
>TRBV7-6|TRBD1
CASSFRGVGTVVYEQYF
>TRBV6-4|TRBD2
CASSPQPGLAGSYNEQFF
>TRBV29-1|NA
CSLWYGGIQYF
>TRBV19|TRBD1
CASSITGQAYNEQFF
>TRBV2|NA
CASSEQFEQFF
>TRBV2|NA
CASREIPEQYF
>TRBV28|NA
CASRIGSRGDTQYF
>TRBV9|NA
CASSVATGQGNTIYF
>TRBV9|NA
CASSVAAQAAVSANYGYTF
>TRBV10-2|NA
CASSNWGGNTEAFF
>TRBV5-1|NA
CASSLASASGNTIYF
>TRBV6-5|NA
CASSFDTGFSYEQYF
>TRBV7-2|NA
CASSLTADQPQHF
>TRBV30|NA
CAWRLSVGYAFF
>TRBV28|TRBD1
CASSLIRGTGSQPQHF
>TRBV6-5|NA
CASSQRPGGYTF
>TRBV7-9|TRBD1
CASSKSRGQTYTEAFF
>TRBV2|NA
CASSEQALGGQHF
>TRBV28|TRBD1
CASSRWDRRNTEAFF
>TRBV6-4|TRBD1
CASSEGQGADTQYF
>TRBV5-8|TRBD2
CASSLGPLAGGRRDEQFF